This T cell receptor (beta chain) is drawn from a study of control samples from healthy donors and cancer patients. Germline CDR1 SGHNT, CDR2 YYREEE (reference sequence). The CDR3 is 14 residues long. Trimming removed 5 bases from V and 8 bases from J; junction bases left unmatched: 7. Method: immunoSEQ multiplex PCR; TCRdb's copy keeps in-frame clones and lacks some. The sample lists approximately 110,000 clones, roughly four fifths occurring once. The rearrangement uses TRBV5-4 and TRBJ1-6; 7 nucleotides match TRBD1. This TCR derives from a woman aged 50 to 65 in good health. Sequencing was done on a sample of blood. CDR3 coding DNA: TGTGCCAGCAGTAAGGGACAGTTAGATTCACCCCTCCACTTT. Translated, it gives CASSKGQLDSPLHF.